Shown below are 4 T cell receptor beta chains from a single sample sequenced in a study of blood T cell repertoires in COVID-19. Measured with immunoSEQ multiplex PCR; TCRdb has only the in-frame clones, and not every one. Here the sample spans about 180,000 clones, roughly nine tenths being singletons. The material sequenced was peripheral blood. These receptors all stem from a man aged 70 or older with active or convalescent COVID-19.

To note about this clone: The sample carries other DNA sequences with the same CDR3. The J gene is TRBJ1-2, the V gene TRBV20-1, with D possibly being TRBD1 (5 bases). V was trimmed by 2 bases and J by 4 bases, leaving 5 bases between them. In germline, CDR1 is DFQATT, CDR2 SNEGSKA (reference sequence). The CDR3 runs to 11 residues. The chain's CDR3 is CSARQGYGYTF. The CDR3 nucleotides are TGCAGTGCTAGACAGGGCTATGGCTACACCTTC.

J is TRBJ1-2 and V is TRBV30; 10 nucleotides agree with TRBD1. J gave up 3 bases and V 2 bases, and 9 bases lay outside the gene matches. CDR3 length equals 16 residues. Germline values: CDR1 GTSNPN, CDR2 SVGIG (reference sequence). The CDR3 nucleotides are TGTGCCTGGAGTCGGGACAGGGGACGGAGGTACTATGGCTACACCTTC. This translates into CAWSRDRGRRYYGYTF.

The rearrangement joins TRBV6-6 to TRBJ1-6; 10 nucleotides agree with TRBD1. V shed 8 bases and J 10 bases; nucleotides not matched to a gene: 8. The CDR3 runs to 14 residues. The V gene's germline CDR1 is MNHNY and CDR2 SVGAGI (reference sequence). In DNA form, the CDR3 reads TGTGCCAGCTTTTTTGGGACAGGGGACTCACCCCTCCACTTT. Protein sequence: CASFFGTGDSPLHF.

This clone appeared a few times. This chain uses TRBV7-2 with TRBJ1-2; D may be TRBD1 (6 bases). Trimming shortened V by 7 bases and J by 7 bases, and 16 bases separated the two germline ends. Germline V gives CDR1 SGHTA, CDR2 FQGNSA. The CDR3 covers 13 residues. CDR3 in DNA: TGTGCCAGCAACCCCACAGGGATAGGTGGCTACACCTTC. Encoded protein: CASNPTGIGGYTF. The variable domain in full, with the rest retrieved from reference TRBV7-2 and TRBJ1-2, is GAGVSQSPSNKVTEKGKDVELRCDPISGHTALYWYRQSLGQGLEFLIYFQGNSAPDKSGLPSDRFSAERTGGSVSTLTIQRTQQEDSAVYLCASNPTGIGGYTFGSGTRLTVV.